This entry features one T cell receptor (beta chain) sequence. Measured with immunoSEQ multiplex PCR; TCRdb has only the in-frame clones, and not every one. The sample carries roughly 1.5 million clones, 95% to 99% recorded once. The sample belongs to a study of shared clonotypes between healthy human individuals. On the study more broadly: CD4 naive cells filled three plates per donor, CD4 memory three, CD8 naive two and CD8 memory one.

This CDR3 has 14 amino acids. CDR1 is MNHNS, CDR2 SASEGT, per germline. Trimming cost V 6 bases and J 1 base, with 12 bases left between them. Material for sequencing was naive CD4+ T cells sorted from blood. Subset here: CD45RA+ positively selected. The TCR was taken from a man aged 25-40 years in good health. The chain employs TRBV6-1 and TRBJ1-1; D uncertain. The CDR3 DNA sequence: TGTGCCAGCAGGACTATTCGGACGAACACTGAAGCTTTCTTT. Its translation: CASRTIRTNTEAFF.